Following are 9 T cell receptor beta chains from one sample sequenced in a study of cytomegalovirus exposure and HLA in healthy donors. Clones were read by immunoSEQ multiplex PCR, and TCRdb kept only the in-frame ones, dropping some. The sample has 150,000 to 200,000 clones, 85% seen once. Sequencing input: PBMCs. Receptors were obtained from a man between 18 and 35 years old in good health and CMV-seropositive.

The chain links TRBV28 to TRBJ1-6, with TRBD1 as a possible D gene (6 bases). Trimming pared 4 bases from V and 7 bases from J, leaving 14 bases between. The CDR3 covers 15 residues. Germline V gene data show CDR1 as MDHEN and CDR2 as SYDVKM. The CDR3 reads CASSSAQDRNSPLHF. The CDR3 nucleotides are TGTGCCAGCAGTTCCGCCCAGGACAGAAATTCACCCCTCCACTTT. Based on the CDR3 plus reference TRBV28 and TRBJ1-6, the full variable domain is DVKVTQSSRYLVKRTGEKVFLECVQDMDHENMFWYRQDPGLGLRLIYFSYDVKMKEKGDIPEGYSVSREKKERFSLILESASTNQTSMYLCASSSAQDRNSPLHFGNGTRLTVT.

The chain recombines TRBV28 with TRBJ1-2; a possible D gene is TRBD1 (5 bases). The CDR3 runs to 12 residues. Germline CDR1 and CDR2: MDHEN and SYDVKM. V dropped 7 bases and J dropped 8 bases, with 14 bases sitting between them. CDR3 in DNA: TGTGCCAGCACCTTAAAGGGGTACGGCTACACCTTC. As protein: CASTLKGYGYTF.

The chain combines TRBV28 with TRBJ1-2; 7 nucleotides align to TRBD1. Germline assignment: CDR1 MDHEN and CDR2 SYDVKM. The V segment lost 4 bases and the J segment 1 base; nucleotides outside the gene matches: 12. This CDR3 has 17 residues. Here the CDR3 reads CASSSFGQAPFNYGYTF. The CDR3 nucleotides read TGTGCCAGCAGTTCCTTCGGACAGGCGCCTTTTAACTATGGCTACACCTTC.

This clone was seen a few times. V usage is TRBV10-1 and J usage is TRBJ1-5; maybe TRBD1 (6 bases). V was shortened by 3 bases and J by 0 bases, with 15 bases between the two germline ends. The CDR3 consists of 17 residues. Germline CDR1 WNHNN, CDR2 SYGVQD (reference sequence). This CDR3 reads CASSDDNRVYSNQPQHF. In DNA form, the CDR3 reads TGCGCCAGCAGTGATGATAACAGGGTCTATAGCAATCAGCCCCAGCATTTT.

The V gene is TRBV5-4, the J gene TRBJ1-6; 9 nucleotides match TRBD1. J was trimmed by 6 bases and V by 3 bases; bases with no gene match: 1. The CDR3 covers 14 residues. CDR1 SGHNT and CDR2 YYREEE come from the germline V gene (reference sequence). The CDR3 here is CASSSDRGNSPLHF. The CDR3 coding sequence is TGTGCCAGCAGCTCGGACAGGGGTAATTCACCCCTCCACTTT.

The chain joins TRBV28 to TRBJ2-1, with TRBD2 as a possible D gene (6 bases). Germline V gene lookup returns CDR1 MDHEN and CDR2 SYDVKM. Between the trimmed V and J ends, which lost 7 bases and 7 bases, there was a span of 20 bases. The CDR3 extends over 15 amino acids. This CDR3 is CASTLRGGSGNEQFF. CDR3 in DNA: TGTGCCAGCACCCTCCGTGGCGGTAGCGGAAATGAGCAGTTCTTC.

This clone is a singleton in its sample. CDR3 bases: TGCGCCAGCAGCCATCTCTTGGCGGGGGAACCCCAGCATTTT. The encoded protein is CASSHLLAGEPQHF. The chain employs TRBV4-1 and TRBJ1-5, with D tentatively TRBD1 (5 bases). Germline assignment: CDR1 MGHRA and CDR2 YSYEKL. Between the trimmed V and J ends, which lost 3 bases and 10 bases, there was a span of 16 bases. The CDR3 extends over 14 amino acids.

J is TRBJ2-1 and V is TRBV10-2; D unclear. The CDR3 sequence is 14 residues long. The V and J ends lost 0 bases and 9 bases respectively, with 12 bases between them. The germline CDR1 and CDR2 sequences are WSHSY and SAAADI. The CDR3 reads CASSESRLVSEQFF. Written as DNA, the CDR3 is TGCGCCAGCAGTGAGTCTCGGCTAGTCAGTGAGCAGTTCTTC.

CDR3 DNA sequence: TGTGCCAGCAGCTTGACAGGGAGAGCGAACACTGAAGCTTTCTTT. Translation gives CASSLTGRANTEAFF. V gene TRBV7-9 combines with J gene TRBJ1-1, with TRBD1 identical over 7 bases. V dropped 3 bases and J dropped 1; count of bases not matched to a gene: 5. This CDR3 has 15 amino acids. The germline V gene encodes CDR1 SEHNR and CDR2 FQNEAQ (reference sequence).